This T cell receptor beta chain emerged from a study of T-cell reconstitution after alpha-beta-depleted transplantation in children. Unique molecular identifiers were used to barcode this TCRbeta library. TCRdb fed the PCR reads into MiXCR, producing one record per CDR3 protein. The repertoire has over 100,000 distinct CDR3 sequences, about 5.6% of them found once; the top ten carry 5.5% to 7%. This clonotype was detected many times. The antigen is undetermined. General study findings and limits: Some patients owed their high day-60 TCRbeta diversity to surviving recipient T cells and thymic progenitors. Several hundred expanded graft clones reportedly gave rise to the alpha-beta T cells present about two months after transplant. Among T cells one year after transplant, newly produced cells accounted for most counts and diversity.

The germline V and J ends were trimmed by 5 bases and 6 bases, with 17 bases remaining between them. Germline CDR1 reads SGHRS; CDR2 reads YFSETQ. The CDR3 runs 15 residues. Sequencing was performed on PBMCs, mostly from graft donor cells, taken 60 days after TCRalphabeta/CD19-depleted stem cell transplant. The V gene is TRBV5-1, the J gene TRBJ2-2; tentative D call: TRBD2 (6 bases). The source of this sequence is a female patient aged 2-15 years who had a stem cell transplant for Fanconi anemia, so the T cells may come from the graft donor. This CDR3 reads CASRTITGSAGELFF. The CDR3 DNA reads as TGCGCCAGCAGGACAATCACCGGGAGCGCCGGGGAGCTGTTTTTT.